The 2 T cell receptor beta chains below all came from one sample that was sequenced in a study of T cells in Graves' hyperthyroidism and ophthalmopathy. The TCR beta CDR3 regions underwent amplification using RNA transcripts as the source. When the TCR CDR3 underwent first-round RT-PCR, the HTBI primer set was used. Using its own MiXCR run on the multiplex PCR reads, TCRdb lists one record per CDR3 protein. The sample yields about 620,000 distinct CDR3 sequences, about 16% seen once. Sequencing was carried out using blood. The receptors stem from a woman aged 25-40 years with Graves' hyperthyroidism.

J is TRBJ2-1 and V is TRBV6-5, with TRBD2 matching 9 bases. CDR3 size: 17 residues. Trimming took 2 bases from V and 0 from J; bases not matched to a gene: 5. Germline assignment: CDR1 MNHEY and CDR2 SVGAGI. The CDR3 spells CASSYGLAGYSYNEQFF. Here the CDR3 DNA reads TGTGCCAGCAGTTACGGCCTAGCGGGGTACTCCTACAATGAGCAGTTCTTC.

This clonotype was seen more than once but under ten times. The rearrangement uses TRBV7-9 and TRBJ2-2; the match to TRBD2 covers 9 bases. Germline-derived CDR1 and CDR2 are SEHNR and FQNEAQ (reference sequence). V trimming: 1 base; J trimming: 4 bases; junction bases outside the gene matches: 4. CDR3 length: 16 residues. CDR3 DNA sequence: TGTGCCAGCAGCTTAGTTCCAGCGGGAGGCACCGGGGAGCTGTTTTTT. Amino acids: CASSLVPAGGTGELFF. Full variable domain (rest looked up from reference TRBV7-9 and TRBJ2-2): DTGVSQNPRHKITKRGQNVTFRCDPISEHNRLYWYRQTLGQGPEFLTYFQNEAQLEKSRLLSDRFSAERPKGSFSTLEIQRTEQGDSAMYLCASSLVPAGGTGELFFGEGSRLTVL.